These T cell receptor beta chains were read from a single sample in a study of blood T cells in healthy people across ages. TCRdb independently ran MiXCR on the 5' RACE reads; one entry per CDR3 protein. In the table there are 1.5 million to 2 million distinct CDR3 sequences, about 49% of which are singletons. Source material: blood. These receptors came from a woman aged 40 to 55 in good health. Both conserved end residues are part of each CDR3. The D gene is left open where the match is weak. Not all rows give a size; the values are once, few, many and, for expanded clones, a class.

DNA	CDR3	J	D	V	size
TGCGCCAGCAGCCCGACAGGGGCGACCCCTAACTATGGCTACACCTTC	CASSPTGATPNYGYTF	TRBJ1-2	TRBD1	TRBV4-1	.
TGTGCCAGCAGTTACTGGGGGGCGCCGGACGAGCAGTACTTC	CASSYWGAPDEQYF	TRBJ2-7	.	TRBV6-5	few
TGTGCCAGCAGCCAAGCCTCAGTAACTAACTATGGCTACACCTTC	CASSQASVTNYGYTF	TRBJ1-2	.	TRBV4-2	.
TGTGCCAGCAGCTTCGATGGACAGGAACAAGAGACCCAGTACTTC	CASSFDGQEQETQYF	TRBJ2-5	TRBD1	TRBV7-9	few
TGTGCCAGCTCACCAGGTAACAGGGAGAGTTCACCCCTCCACTTT	CASSPGNRESSPLHF	TRBJ1-6	.	TRBV18	.
TGTGCCAGCAGTGAACAGGGGGTAGGTTCACCCCTCCACTTT	CASSEQGVGSPLHF	TRBJ1-6	TRBD1	TRBV12-3/TRBV12-4	.
TGCGCCAGCAGCCAAGATAGGGACAGCAACAATGAGCAGTTCTTC	CASSQDRDSNNEQFF	TRBJ2-1	TRBD1	TRBV4-3	few
TGTGCCAGCAGCTACACTAGCGGAGGAGATACGCAGTATTTT	CASSYTSGGDTQYF	TRBJ2-3	TRBD2	TRBV9	few
TGTGCCATCCTCAAATCAGGGACCCAGTACTTC	CAILKSGTQYF	TRBJ2-5	.	TRBV28	once
TGTGCCAGCAGCACCGGACTAGCGGGGGGCAGGGAGACCCAGTACTTC	CASSTGLAGGRETQYF	TRBJ2-5	TRBD2	TRBV7-2	.
TGTGCCAGCAGTTTAGAGGGGGGGCCCTATGAGCAGTTCTTC	CASSLEGGPYEQFF	TRBJ2-1	.	TRBV6-6	.
TGTGCCAGCAGCTTACCCGGGACGGGGTACACTGAAGCTTTCTTT	CASSLPGTGYTEAFF	TRBJ1-1	.	TRBV7-9	.
TGCAGTGCTAGGAAGCAGAGCACAGATACGCAGTATTTT	CSARKQSTDTQYF	TRBJ2-3	.	TRBV20-1	few
TGTGCCAGCAGTGCTACAGGGACAGATACGCAGTATTTT	CASSATGTDTQYF	TRBJ2-3	.	TRBV7-2	many
TGTGCCAGCAGCTCTAAGACCGGCTTAAACATTCAGTACTTC	CASSSKTGLNIQYF	TRBJ2-4	.	TRBV5-6	.
TGTGCCAGCAGCTCGACAGGGGATGTAGGGAATTCACCCCTCCACTTT	CASSSTGDVGNSPLHF	TRBJ1-6	TRBD1	TRBV7-8	once
TGTGCCAGCAGTCTACAGGGGGCGGTTGGCTACACCTTC	CASSLQGAVGYTF	TRBJ1-2	TRBD1	TRBV12-3/TRBV12-4	once
TGTGCCAGCATTTCGGACGGCCGTATGCATTTT	CASISDGRMHF	TRBJ1-5	.	TRBV12-3/TRBV12-4	.
TGTGCCAGCTCACCCGGGTCAAAGGCTGGCTACACCTTC	CASSPGSKAGYTF	TRBJ1-2	.	TRBV18	.
TGTGCCAGCAGTTCCGGACAGGCCCGCACGTATACGCAGTATTTT	CASSSGQARTYTQYF	TRBJ2-3	TRBD1	TRBV6-2/TRBV6-3	few
TGTGCCAGTAAAACAGCTACCTACGAGCAGTACTTC	CASKTATYEQYF	TRBJ2-7	.	TRBV6-2/TRBV6-3	.
TGTGCCATCAGAAAGGGACAGGGTGCCAATGAGCAGTTCTTC	CAIRKGQGANEQFF	TRBJ2-1	TRBD1	TRBV10-3	.
TGTGCCAGCAGCTCTATCCCTGCGTATGAGCAGTTCTTC	CASSSIPAYEQFF	TRBJ2-1	.	TRBV9	.
TGCGCCAGCAGCCCCTACGGAGCTAGCGGGGATACGTTCTTC	CASSPYGASGDTFF	TRBJ2-1	TRBD2	TRBV4-1	few
TGCAGCGGTCTTACAGGGGACGGCTACACCTTC	CSGLTGDGYTF	TRBJ1-2	TRBD1	TRBV29-1	.
TGTGCCAGCAGCTTAGGTCCAGGGCGCGAGCAGTACTTC	CASSLGPGREQYF	TRBJ2-7	.	TRBV7-8	few
TGTGCCAGCAGTTTGGTTAGCGGGGGGGCCCCGCAGTTCTTC	CASSLVSGGAPQFF	TRBJ2-1	TRBD2	TRBV12-3/TRBV12-4	.
TGTGCCAGCAGCTTTAGTACGTCCCTAAGGCGCCTGCCCCAGTACTTC	CASSFSTSLRRLPQYF	TRBJ2-5	.	TRBV7-6	few
TGCGCCAGCACGGGGGGTACCACTGGGGCCAACGTCCTGACTTTC	CASTGGTTGANVLTF	TRBJ2-6	TRBD2	TRBV5-1	few
TGTGCCAGCAGCTTAGGTGGGACAGGGGTATCGACCCAGTACTTC	CASSLGGTGVSTQYF	TRBJ2-5	TRBD1	TRBV7-2	few
TGTGCCAGCAGCGTAGAGCATGGACACCACTCTGGGGCCAACGTCCTTACTTTC	CASSVEHGHHSGANVLTF	TRBJ2-6	.	TRBV9	.
TGTGCCAGCAGTGACTCCGGGACAGGGGGCTTTGGGCAGTACTTC	CASSDSGTGGFGQYF	TRBJ2-7	TRBD1	TRBV28	few
TGCAGCGCTGCTACAGGGAACACTGAAGCTTTCTTT	CSAATGNTEAFF	TRBJ1-1	.	TRBV29-1	few
TGCAGCGTTGGGTGGGACAGGATCCAAGAGACCCAGTACTTC	CSVGWDRIQETQYF	TRBJ2-5	TRBD1	TRBV29-1	.
TGTGCCAGCCCAGCCCAGAGCTACACCGGGGAGCTGTTTTTT	CASPAQSYTGELFF	TRBJ2-2	.	TRBV6-1	.
TGTGCCAGCAGCAATGAGCAGTTCTTC	CASSNEQFF	TRBJ2-1	.	TRBV2	few
TGCAGTGCTAGAGGGTACGAAGAGCAGTACTTC	CSARGYEEQYF	TRBJ2-5	.	TRBV20-1	.
TGCAGTGCTAGAATTCCCCGGGACAGGGTTCGTTCTGGCTACACCTTC	CSARIPRDRVRSGYTF	TRBJ1-2	TRBD1	TRBV20-1	many
TGTGCCAGCAGCCCCCGGACAGGGGGCTTCGAGACCCAGTACTTC	CASSPRTGGFETQYF	TRBJ2-5	TRBD1	TRBV7-3	few
TGTGCCAGCGGAGGGGACAGGACAGCGTCCTATGGCTACACCTTC	CASGGDRTASYGYTF	TRBJ1-2	TRBD1	TRBV7-9	few
TGCAGTGCTACCCTAGCGTCCTCCTACGAGCAGTACTTC	CSATLASSYEQYF	TRBJ2-7	.	TRBV20-1	.
TGTGCCAGCAGTTCGATCTCAGGGAACCAAGAGACCCAGTACTTC	CASSSISGNQETQYF	TRBJ2-5	.	TRBV6-2/TRBV6-3	few